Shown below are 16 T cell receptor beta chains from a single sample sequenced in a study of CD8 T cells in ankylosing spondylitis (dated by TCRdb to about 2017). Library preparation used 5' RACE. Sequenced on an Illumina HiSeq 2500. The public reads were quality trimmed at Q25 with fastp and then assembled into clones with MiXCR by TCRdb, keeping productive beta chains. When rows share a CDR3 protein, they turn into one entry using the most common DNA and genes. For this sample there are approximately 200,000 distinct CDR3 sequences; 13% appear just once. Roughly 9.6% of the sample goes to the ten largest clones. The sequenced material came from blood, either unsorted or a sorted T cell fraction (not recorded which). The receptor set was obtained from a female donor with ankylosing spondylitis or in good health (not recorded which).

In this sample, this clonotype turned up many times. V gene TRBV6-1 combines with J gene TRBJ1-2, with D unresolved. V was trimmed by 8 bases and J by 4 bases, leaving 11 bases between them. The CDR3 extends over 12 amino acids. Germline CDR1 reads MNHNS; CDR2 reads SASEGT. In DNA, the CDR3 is TGTGCCAGCGCGGGTCCTGGCTATGGCTACACCTTC. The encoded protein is CASAGPGYGYTF.

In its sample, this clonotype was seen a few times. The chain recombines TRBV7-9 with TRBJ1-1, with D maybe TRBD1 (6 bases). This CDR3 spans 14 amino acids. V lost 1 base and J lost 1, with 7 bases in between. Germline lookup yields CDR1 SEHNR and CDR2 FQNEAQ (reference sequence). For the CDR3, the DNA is TGTGCCAGCAGCTTAGAGGGGGGGAACACTGAAGCTTTCTTT. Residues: CASSLEGGNTEAFF.

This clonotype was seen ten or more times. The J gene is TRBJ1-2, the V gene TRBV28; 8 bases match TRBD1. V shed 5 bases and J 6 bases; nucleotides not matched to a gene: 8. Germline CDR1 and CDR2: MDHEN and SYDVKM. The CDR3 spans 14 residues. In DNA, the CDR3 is TGTGCCAGCAGTCCTCCGGACAGGGAGGATGGCTACACCTTC. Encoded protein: CASSPPDREDGYTF.

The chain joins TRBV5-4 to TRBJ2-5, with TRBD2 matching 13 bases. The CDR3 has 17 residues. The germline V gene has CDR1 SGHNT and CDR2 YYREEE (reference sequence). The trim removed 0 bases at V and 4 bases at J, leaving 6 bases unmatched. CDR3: CASSLGWTSGSRETQYF. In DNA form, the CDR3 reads TGTGCCAGCAGCTTGGGCTGGACTAGCGGGAGTCGAGAGACCCAGTACTTC.

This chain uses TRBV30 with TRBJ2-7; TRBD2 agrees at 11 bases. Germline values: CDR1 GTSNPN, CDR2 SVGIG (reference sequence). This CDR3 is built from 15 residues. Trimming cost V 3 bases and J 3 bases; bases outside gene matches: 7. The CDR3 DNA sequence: TGTGCCTGGAGGAAACTAGCGGGAGCAAACTACGAGCAGTACTTC. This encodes CAWRKLAGANYEQYF.

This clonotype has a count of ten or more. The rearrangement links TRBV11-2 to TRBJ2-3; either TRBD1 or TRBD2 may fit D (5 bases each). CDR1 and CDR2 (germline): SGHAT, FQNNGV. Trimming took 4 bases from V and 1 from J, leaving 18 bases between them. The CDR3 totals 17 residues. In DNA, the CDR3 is TGTGCCAGCAGCTACCGGTGGGAGAAAGGGGGCACAGATACGCAGTATTTT. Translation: CASSYRWEKGGTDTQYF.

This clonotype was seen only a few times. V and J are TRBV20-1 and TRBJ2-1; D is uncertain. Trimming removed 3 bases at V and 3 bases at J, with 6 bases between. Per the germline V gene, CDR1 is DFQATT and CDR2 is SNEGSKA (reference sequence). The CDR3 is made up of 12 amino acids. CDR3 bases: TGCAGTGCTAGCCTCCTCTACAATGAGCAGTTCTTC. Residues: CSASLLYNEQFF.

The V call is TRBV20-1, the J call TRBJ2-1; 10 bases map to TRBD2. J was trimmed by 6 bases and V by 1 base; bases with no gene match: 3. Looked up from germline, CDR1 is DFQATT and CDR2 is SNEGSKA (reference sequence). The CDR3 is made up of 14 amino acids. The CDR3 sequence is CSARGTSGPNEQFF. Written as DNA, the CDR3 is TGCAGTGCTAGAGGGACTAGCGGACCCAATGAGCAGTTCTTC.

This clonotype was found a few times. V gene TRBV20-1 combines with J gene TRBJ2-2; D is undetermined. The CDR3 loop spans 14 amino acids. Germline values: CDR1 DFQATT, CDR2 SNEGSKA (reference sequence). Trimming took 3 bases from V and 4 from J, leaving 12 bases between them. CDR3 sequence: CSASGREPTGELFF. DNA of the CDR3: TGCAGTGCTAGCGGAAGGGAACCCACCGGGGAGCTGTTTTTT.

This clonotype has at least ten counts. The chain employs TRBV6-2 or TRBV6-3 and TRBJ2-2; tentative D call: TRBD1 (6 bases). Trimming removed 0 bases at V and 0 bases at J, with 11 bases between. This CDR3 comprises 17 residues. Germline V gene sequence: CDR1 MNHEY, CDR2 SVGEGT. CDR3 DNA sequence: TGTGCCAGCAGTTACTCGTGGCAGGGGTCGAACACCGGGGAGCTGTTTTTT. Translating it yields CASSYSWQGSNTGELFF.

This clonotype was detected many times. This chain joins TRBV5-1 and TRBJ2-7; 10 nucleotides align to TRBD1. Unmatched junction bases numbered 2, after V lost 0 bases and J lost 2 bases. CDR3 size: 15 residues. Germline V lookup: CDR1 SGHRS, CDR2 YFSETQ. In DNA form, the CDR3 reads TGCGCCAGCAGCTTGGGGGACAGGGGAGCCTACGAGCAGTACTTC. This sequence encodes CASSLGDRGAYEQYF.

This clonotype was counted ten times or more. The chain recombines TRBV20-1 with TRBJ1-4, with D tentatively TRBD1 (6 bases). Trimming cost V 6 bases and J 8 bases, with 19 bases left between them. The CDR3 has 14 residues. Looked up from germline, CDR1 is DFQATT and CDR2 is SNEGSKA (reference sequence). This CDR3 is CSAWYRESGEKLFF. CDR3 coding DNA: TGCAGTGCCTGGTACAGGGAATCGGGGGAAAAACTGTTTTTT.

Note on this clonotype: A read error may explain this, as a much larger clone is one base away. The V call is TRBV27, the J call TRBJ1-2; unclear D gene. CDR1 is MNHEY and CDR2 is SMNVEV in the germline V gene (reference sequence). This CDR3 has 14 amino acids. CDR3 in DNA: TGTGTCAGCAGTTTACGGGGTTACGGCTATGGCTACACCTTC. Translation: CVSSLRGYGYGYTF.

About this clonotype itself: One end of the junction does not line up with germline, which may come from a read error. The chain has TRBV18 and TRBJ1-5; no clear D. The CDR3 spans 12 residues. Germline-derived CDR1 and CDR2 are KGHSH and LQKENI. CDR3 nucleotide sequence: TGTGCCAGCTCAGGGGTCGAAGGTCCCCTGCATTTT. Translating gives CASSGVEGPLHF. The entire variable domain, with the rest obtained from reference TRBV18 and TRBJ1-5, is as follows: NAGVMQNPRHLVRRRGQEARLRCSPMKGHSHVYWYRQLPEEGLKFMVYLQKENIIDESGMPKERFSAEFPKEGPSILRIQQVVRGDSAAYFCASSGVEGPLHFGDGTRLSIL.

CDR3 loop: CAISPSSIGLAGTGELFF. The CDR3 DNA reads as TGTGCCATCAGCCCATCATCCATAGGACTAGCGGGGACCGGGGAGCTGTTTTTT. This chain joins TRBV10-3 and TRBJ2-2, with 12 bases lining up with TRBD2. The junction had 13 bases not matched to a gene; V was cut back by 6 bases and J by 5 bases. CDR3 length: 18 residues. Germline V gene lookup returns CDR1 ENHRY and CDR2 SYGVKD.

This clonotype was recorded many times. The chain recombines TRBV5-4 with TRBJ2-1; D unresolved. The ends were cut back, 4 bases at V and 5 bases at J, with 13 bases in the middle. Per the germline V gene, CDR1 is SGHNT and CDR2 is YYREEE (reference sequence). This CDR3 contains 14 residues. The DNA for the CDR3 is TGTGCCAGCAGCCCTAAGGGTTTACACAATGAGCAGTTCTTC. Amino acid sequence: CASSPKGLHNEQFF. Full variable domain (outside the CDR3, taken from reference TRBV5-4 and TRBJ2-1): ETGVTQSPTHLIKTRGQQVTLRCSSQSGHNTVSWYQQALGQGPQFIFQYYREEENGRGNFPPRFSGLQFPNYSSELNVNALELDDSALYLCASSPKGLHNEQFFGPGTRLTVL.